Listed here are 14 T cell receptor beta chains from one sample, sequenced in a study of PD-1 blockade in classical Hodgkin lymphoma. Sequencing was performed with immunoSEQ multiplex PCR; in TCRdb, only in-frame clones are kept and a portion is missing. In the table there are roughly 68,000 clones, about 93% of which are singletons. The sample's time point: newly diagnosed, previously untreated cHL patient sample. Sequenced sample: peripheral blood mononuclear cells (PBMCs). These receptors all come from a human donor with classical Hodgkin lymphoma.

V usage is TRBV5-6 and J usage is TRBJ1-2; D gene unclear. Germline loops: CDR1 SGHDT, CDR2 YYEEEE. The V gene lost 0 bases and the J gene lost 1 base, with 7 bases spanning the gap. This CDR3 is built from 14 residues. CDR3 DNA sequence: TGTGCCAGCAGCTTGGCCAGCTATAACTATGGCTACACCTTC. As protein: CASSLASYNYGYTF. Full variable domain (missing parts from reference TRBV5-6 and TRBJ1-2): DAGVTQSPTHLIKTRGQQVTLRCSPKSGHDTVSWYQQALGQGPQFIFQYYEEEERQRGNFPDRFSGHQFPNYSSELNVNALLLGDSALYLCASSLASYNYGYTFGSGTRLTVV.

A single count supports this clone. The chain uses TRBV28 and TRBJ1-5; D uncertain. This CDR3 has 12 amino acids. The V and J ends lost 2 bases and 3 bases respectively, with 2 bases between them. Germline values: CDR1 MDHEN, CDR2 SYDVKM. This CDR3 reads CASSLDNQPQHF. CDR3 DNA sequence: TGTGCCAGCAGTTTAGACAATCAGCCCCAGCATTTT.

The CDR3 DNA is TGTGCCAGCAGCTTAGACTGGGGGGCCTATGGCTACACCTTC. This codes for CASSLDWGAYGYTF. The chain uses TRBV7-2 and TRBJ1-2; D perhaps matches TRBD1 (6 bases). CDR3 length: 14 residues. V lost 1 base to trimming and J lost 4 bases, with 10 bases between them. Germline loops: CDR1 SGHTA, CDR2 FQGNSA.

The chain employs TRBV7-3 and TRBJ1-1, with 7 bases fitting TRBD1. V lost 5 bases and J lost 3; bases outside the gene matches: 9. Germline CDR1 and CDR2: SGHTA and FQGTGA. The CDR3 is 15 amino acids. CDR3 in amino acids: CASSPEGQTYTEAFF. The CDR3 nucleotides read TGTGCCAGCAGCCCGGAGGGACAGACATACACTGAAGCTTTCTTT.

V is TRBV18 and J is TRBJ2-3, with D perhaps being TRBD1 or TRBD2 (5 bases each). Trimming took 3 bases from V and 4 from J, leaving 14 bases between them. The CDR3 extends over 15 amino acids. Germline lookup yields CDR1 KGHSH and CDR2 LQKENI. For the CDR3, the DNA is TGTGCCAGCTCACCCCAGGGTAGCGCCTCAGATACGCAGTATTTT. Translating it yields CASSPQGSASDTQYF.

V is TRBV28 and J is TRBJ1-5; possible D gene TRBD1, 6 bases. Trimming took 2 bases from V and 9 from J, leaving 11 bases between them. Germline V CDR1 and CDR2: MDHEN, SYDVKM. CDR3 length: 13 residues. CDR3: CASSLGGGGPQHF. In DNA form, the CDR3 reads TGTGCCAGCAGTTTAGGGGGCGGGGGGCCCCAGCATTTT.

The sample holds one count of this clone. The genes are TRBV5-1 and TRBJ2-7; 10 bases map to TRBD1. The CDR3 runs to 12 residues. V dropped 5 bases and J dropped 5; count of bases not matched to a gene: 1. Germline V gene data show CDR1 as SGHRS and CDR2 as YFSETQ. CDR3 residues: CASRDRGNEQYF. CDR3 DNA sequence: TGCGCCAGCAGGGACAGGGGGAACGAGCAGTACTTC.

The chain recombines TRBV19 with TRBJ2-7; no definite D call. Deletions cut 6 bases from V and 6 bases from J, with 15 bases between. Germline V gene sequence: CDR1 LNHDA, CDR2 SQIVND (reference sequence). The length of the CDR3 is 13 residues. For the CDR3, the DNA is TGTGCCAGTAGCTGGGTCCCTACGTCCGAGCAGTACTTC. It codes for CASSWVPTSEQYF.

CDR3: CSVALVGGYGYTF. The CDR3 region has the DNA TGCAGCGTTGCCTTAGTAGGGGGATATGGCTACACCTTC. The chain couples TRBV29-1 to TRBJ1-2, with D tentatively TRBD1 (6 bases). CDR3 length equals 13 residues. Germline V lookup: CDR1 SQVTM, CDR2 ANQGSEA. Deletions cut 4 bases from V and 5 bases from J, with 14 bases between.

This clone showed up just a few times. The CDR3 coding sequence is TGCGCCAGCAGCTCCCACGGGACAGGCGCCTCCTACAATGAGCAGTTCTTC. The encoded protein is CASSSHGTGASYNEQFF. V is TRBV4-1 and J is TRBJ2-1, with TRBD1 matching 8 bases. CDR3 length: 17 residues. Germline V gene lookup returns CDR1 MGHRA and CDR2 YSYEKL. The V gene end was trimmed by 5 bases and the J gene end by 0 bases; junction bases not matched to a gene: 9.

This chain connects TRBV7-9 to TRBJ2-7; D unresolved. Germline CDR1 reads SEHNR; CDR2 reads FQNEAQ (reference sequence). V dropped 5 bases and J dropped 1 base, with 3 bases sitting between them. The CDR3 spans 11 residues. The DNA for the CDR3 is TGTGCCAGCAGCCCTTCCTACGAGCAGTACTTC. Its translation is CASSPSYEQYF.

The chain is built from TRBV10-2 and TRBJ2-7; 7 bases are shared with TRBD1. Germline CDR1 reads WSHSY; CDR2 reads SAAADI. The CDR3 is 13 residues long. Germline trimming cut 10 bases from V and 4 bases from J; bases unmatched to any gene: 10. Here the CDR3 DNA reads TGCGCCACGTCAAGACAGGGAGTGTACGAGCAGTACTTC. Amino acid sequence: CATSRQGVYEQYF.

The V gene is TRBV7-3, the J gene TRBJ2-3; D remains unclear. Germline V CDR1 and CDR2: SGHTA, FQGTGA. The CDR3 consists of 12 residues. With 5 bases removed from V and 4 bases from J, the gap between germline ends came to 7 bases. CDR3 sequence: CASSKAADTQYF. CDR3 in DNA: TGTGCCAGCAGCAAAGCCGCAGATACGCAGTATTTT.

Remarks on this clone: Other DNA sequences from this sample encode an identical CDR3 as well. The V gene is TRBV11-2, the J gene TRBJ2-5; D unresolved. The V end was cut by 2 bases, the J end by 4 bases, with 5 bases between. Germline V gene sequence: CDR1 SGHAT, CDR2 FQNNGV. CDR3 size: 12 residues. The CDR3 nucleotides are TGTGCCAGCAGCTTATCGTCAGAGACCCAGTACTTC. Protein product: CASSLSSETQYF.